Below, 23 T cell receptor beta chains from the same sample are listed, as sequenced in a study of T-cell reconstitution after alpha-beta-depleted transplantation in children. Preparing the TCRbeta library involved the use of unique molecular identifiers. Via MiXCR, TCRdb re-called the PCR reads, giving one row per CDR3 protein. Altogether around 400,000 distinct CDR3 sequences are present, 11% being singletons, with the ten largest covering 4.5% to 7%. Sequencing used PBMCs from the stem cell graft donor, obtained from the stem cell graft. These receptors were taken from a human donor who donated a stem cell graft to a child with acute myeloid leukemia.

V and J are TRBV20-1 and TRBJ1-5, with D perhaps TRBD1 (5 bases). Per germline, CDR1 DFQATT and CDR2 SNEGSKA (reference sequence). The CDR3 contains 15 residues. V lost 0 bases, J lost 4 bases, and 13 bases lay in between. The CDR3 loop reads CSARDPDISNQPQHF. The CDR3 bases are TGCAGTGCTAGAGATCCGGACATTTCTAATCAGCCCCAGCATTTT.

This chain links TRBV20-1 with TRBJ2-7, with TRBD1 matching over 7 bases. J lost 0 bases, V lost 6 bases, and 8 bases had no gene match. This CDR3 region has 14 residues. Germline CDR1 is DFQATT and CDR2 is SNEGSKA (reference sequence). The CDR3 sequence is CSATGQANSYEQYF. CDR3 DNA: TGCAGTGCAACCGGACAGGCGAACTCCTACGAGCAGTACTTC.

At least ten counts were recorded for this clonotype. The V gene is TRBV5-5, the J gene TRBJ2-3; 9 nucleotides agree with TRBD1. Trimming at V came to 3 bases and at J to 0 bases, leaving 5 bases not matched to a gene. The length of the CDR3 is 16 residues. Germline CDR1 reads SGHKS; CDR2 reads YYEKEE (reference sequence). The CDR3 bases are TGTGCCAGCAGCTCGGACAGGGGCTCTAGCACAGATACGCAGTATTTT. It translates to CASSSDRGSSTDTQYF.

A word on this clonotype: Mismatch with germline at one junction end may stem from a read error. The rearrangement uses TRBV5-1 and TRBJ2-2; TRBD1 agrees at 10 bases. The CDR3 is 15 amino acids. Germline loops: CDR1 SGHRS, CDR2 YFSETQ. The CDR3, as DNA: TGCGCCAGCAGACCGGACAGGGGGAACGCCGGGGAGCTGTTTTTT. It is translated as CASRPDRGNAGELFF. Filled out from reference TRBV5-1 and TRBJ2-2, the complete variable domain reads KAGVTQTPRYLIKTRGQQVTLSCSPISGHRSVSWYQQTPGQGLQFLFEYFSETQRNKGNFPGRFSGRQFSNSRSEMNVSTLELGDSALYLCASRPDRGNAGELFFGEGSRLTVL.

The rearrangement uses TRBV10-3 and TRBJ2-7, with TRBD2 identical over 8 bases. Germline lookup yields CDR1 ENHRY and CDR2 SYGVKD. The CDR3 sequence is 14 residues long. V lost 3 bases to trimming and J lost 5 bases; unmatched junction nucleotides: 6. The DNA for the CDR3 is TGTGCCATCAGTGATCGAGCGGGAGACCACGAGCAGTACTTC. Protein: CAISDRAGDHEQYF.

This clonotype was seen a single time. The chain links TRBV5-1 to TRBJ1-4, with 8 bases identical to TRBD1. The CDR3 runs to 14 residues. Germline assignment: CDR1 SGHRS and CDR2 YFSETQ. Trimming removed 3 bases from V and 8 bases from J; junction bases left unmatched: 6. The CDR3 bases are TGCGCCAGCAGCTGGGACAGGCCAGGGGAAAAACTGTTTTTT. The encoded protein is CASSWDRPGEKLFF.

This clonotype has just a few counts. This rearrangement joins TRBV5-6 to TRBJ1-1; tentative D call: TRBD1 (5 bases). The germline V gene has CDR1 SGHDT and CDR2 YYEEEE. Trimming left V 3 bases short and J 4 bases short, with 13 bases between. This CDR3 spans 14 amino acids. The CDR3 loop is CASSSGIHLTEAFF. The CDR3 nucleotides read TGTGCCAGCAGCTCAGGGATACACCTCACTGAAGCTTTCTTT.

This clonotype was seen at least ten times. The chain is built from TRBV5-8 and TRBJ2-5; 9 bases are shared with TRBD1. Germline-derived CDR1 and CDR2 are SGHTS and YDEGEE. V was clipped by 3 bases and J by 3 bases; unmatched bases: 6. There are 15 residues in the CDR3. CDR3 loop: CASSSLGTGKETQYF. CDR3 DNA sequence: TGTGCCAGCAGCTCCCTGGGGACAGGGAAAGAGACCCAGTACTTC.

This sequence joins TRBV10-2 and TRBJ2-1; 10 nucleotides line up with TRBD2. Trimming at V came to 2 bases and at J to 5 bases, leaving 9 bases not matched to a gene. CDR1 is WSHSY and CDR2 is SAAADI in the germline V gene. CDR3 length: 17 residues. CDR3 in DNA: TGCGCCAGCAGTGAGGGACTAGCGGCCGGGCGGGACAATGAGCAGTTCTTC. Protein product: CASSEGLAAGRDNEQFF.

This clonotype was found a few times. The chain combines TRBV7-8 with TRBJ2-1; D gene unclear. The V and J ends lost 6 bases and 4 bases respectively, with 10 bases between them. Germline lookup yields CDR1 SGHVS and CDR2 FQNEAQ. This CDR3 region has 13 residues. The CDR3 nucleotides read TGTGCCAGCAGTGACCCCCCATACAATGAGCAGTTCTTC. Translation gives CASSDPPYNEQFF.

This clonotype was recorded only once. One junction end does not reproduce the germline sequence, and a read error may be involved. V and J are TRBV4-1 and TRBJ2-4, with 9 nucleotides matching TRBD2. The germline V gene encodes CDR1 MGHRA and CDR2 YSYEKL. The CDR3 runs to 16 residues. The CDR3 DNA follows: TGCGTCAGCAGCCAAGGTGGCCTAGCGGGAAGTAGTTCTCAGTACTTC. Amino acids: CVSSQGGLAGSSSQYF.

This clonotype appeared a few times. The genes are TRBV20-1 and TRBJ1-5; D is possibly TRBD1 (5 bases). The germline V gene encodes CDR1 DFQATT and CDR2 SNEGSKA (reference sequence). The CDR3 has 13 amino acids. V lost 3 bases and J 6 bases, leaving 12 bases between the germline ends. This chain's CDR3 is CSASGGTGQPQHF. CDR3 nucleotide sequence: TGCAGTGCTAGTGGGGGGACTGGTCAGCCCCAGCATTTT.

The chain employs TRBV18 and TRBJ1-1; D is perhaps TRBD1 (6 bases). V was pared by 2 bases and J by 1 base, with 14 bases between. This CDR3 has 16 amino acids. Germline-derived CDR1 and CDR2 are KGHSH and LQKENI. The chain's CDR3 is CASSPGARGGNTEAFF. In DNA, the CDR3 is TGTGCCAGCTCACCAGGGGCCCGAGGGGGGAACACTGAAGCTTTCTTT.

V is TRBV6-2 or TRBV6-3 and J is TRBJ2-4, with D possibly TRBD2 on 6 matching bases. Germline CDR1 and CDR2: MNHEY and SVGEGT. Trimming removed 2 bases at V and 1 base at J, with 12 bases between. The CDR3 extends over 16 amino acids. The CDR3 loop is CASSYSGFDAKNIQYF. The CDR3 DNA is TGTGCCAGCAGTTACAGCGGGTTTGATGCCAAAAACATTCAGTACTTC.

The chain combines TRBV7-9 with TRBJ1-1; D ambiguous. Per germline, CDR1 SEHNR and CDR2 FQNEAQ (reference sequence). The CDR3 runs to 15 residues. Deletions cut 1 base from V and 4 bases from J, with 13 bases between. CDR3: CASSLGGGMGTEAFF. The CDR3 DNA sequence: TGTGCCAGCAGCTTAGGGGGAGGGATGGGCACTGAAGCTTTCTTT. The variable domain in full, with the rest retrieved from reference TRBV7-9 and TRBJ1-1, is DTGVSQNPRHKITKRGQNVTFRCDPISEHNRLYWYRQTLGQGPEFLTYFQNEAQLEKSRLLSDRFSAERPKGSFSTLEIQRTEQGDSAMYLCASSLGGGMGTEAFFGQGTRLTVV.

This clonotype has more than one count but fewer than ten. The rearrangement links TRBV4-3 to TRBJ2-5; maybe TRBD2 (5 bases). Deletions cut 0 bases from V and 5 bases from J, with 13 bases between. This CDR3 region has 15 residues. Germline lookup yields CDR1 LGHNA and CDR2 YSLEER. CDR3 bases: TGCGCCAGCAGCCAAGATCTGGGAGATTCGGAGACCCAGTACTTC. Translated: CASSQDLGDSETQYF.

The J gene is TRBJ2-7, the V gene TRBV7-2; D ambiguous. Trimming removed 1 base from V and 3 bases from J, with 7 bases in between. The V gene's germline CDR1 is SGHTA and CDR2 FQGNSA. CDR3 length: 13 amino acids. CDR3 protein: CASSLGPIYEQYF. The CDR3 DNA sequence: TGTGCCAGCAGCTTAGGGCCAATCTACGAGCAGTACTTC.

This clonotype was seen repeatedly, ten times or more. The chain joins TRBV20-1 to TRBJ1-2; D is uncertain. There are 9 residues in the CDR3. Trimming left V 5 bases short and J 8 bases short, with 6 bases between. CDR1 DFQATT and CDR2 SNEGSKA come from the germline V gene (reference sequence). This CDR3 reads CSALGGYTF. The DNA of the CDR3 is TGCAGTGCTTTGGGCGGCTACACCTTC.

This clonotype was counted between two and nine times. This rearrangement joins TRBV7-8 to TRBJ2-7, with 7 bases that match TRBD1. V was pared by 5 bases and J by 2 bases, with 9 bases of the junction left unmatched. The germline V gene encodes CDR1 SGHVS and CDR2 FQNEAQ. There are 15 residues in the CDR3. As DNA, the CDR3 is TGTGCCAGCAGCCCGCAGACAGGGCTAACCTACGAGCAGTACTTC. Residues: CASSPQTGLTYEQYF.

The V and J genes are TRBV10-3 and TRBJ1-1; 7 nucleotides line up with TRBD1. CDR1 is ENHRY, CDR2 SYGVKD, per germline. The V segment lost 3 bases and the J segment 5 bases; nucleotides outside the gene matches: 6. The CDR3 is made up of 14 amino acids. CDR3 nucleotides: TGTGCCATCAGTGACCTCGGACAGGTAACTGAAGCTTTCTTT. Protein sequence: CAISDLGQVTEAFF.

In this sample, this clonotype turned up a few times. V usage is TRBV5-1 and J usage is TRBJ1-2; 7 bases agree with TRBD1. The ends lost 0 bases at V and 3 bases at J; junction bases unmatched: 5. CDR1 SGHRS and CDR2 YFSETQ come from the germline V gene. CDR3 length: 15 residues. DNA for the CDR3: TGCGCCAGCAGCTTGGTCCAGGGGGGACACTATGGCTACACCTTC. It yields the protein CASSLVQGGHYGYTF.

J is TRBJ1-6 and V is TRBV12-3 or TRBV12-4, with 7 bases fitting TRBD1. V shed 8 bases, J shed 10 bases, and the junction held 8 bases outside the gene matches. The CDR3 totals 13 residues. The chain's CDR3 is CASGLQGKSPLHF. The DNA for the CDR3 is TGTGCCAGCGGATTACAGGGGAAGTCACCCCTCCACTTT.

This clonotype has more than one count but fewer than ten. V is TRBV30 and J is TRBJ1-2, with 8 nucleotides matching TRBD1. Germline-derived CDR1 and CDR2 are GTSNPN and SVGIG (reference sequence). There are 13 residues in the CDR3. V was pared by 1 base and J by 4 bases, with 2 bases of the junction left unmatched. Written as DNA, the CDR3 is TGTGCCTGGAGTGGACAGGGGACCTATGGCTACACCTTC. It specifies CAWSGQGTYGYTF.